This TCR beta chain emerged from a study of OX40 agonist ivuxolimab in advanced cancers. About the study as a whole: Ivuxolimab was a fully human IgG2 agonistic monoclonal antibody targeting the costimulatory receptor OX40 (CD134). Intravenous ivuxolimab was administered to patients every 2 weeks at six dose levels: 0.01, 0.1, 0.3, 1.5, 3 and 10 mg/kg. Of the 50 or so patients in dose escalation, 19 had hepatocellular carcinoma, some 15 had melanoma, 9 had renal cell carcinoma and 9 had head and neck cancer. In the dose-escalation cohort, 70% to 85% of patients were male, and the mean age was approximately 60 years with a range of roughly 20 to 85. Prior anti-PD-1, anti-PD-L1 or anti-CTLA-4 therapy was permitted, and less than 45% of dose-escalation patients had received checkpoint inhibitors. Partial responses occurred in three dose-escalation patients, of whom one had hepatocellular carcinoma and two had cutaneous melanoma. Peripheral TCRbeta sequencing was intended to test whether TCR sequence diversity was altered and clonal T-cell expansion was caused by ivuxolimab. The paper describes the monotherapy dose-escalation part (N ≈ 52 patients) of the phase I trial of ivuxolimab.

Genomic DNA was extracted from sorted cells for sequencing of the TCRbeta CDR3 region. The immunoSEQ Assay was used to sequence the TCRbeta CDR3 regions. TCRdb took over this immuneACCESS table, retaining in-frame rearrangements with V and J assigned. Such tables are incomplete; in checked studies, under half of the missing clones stem from an unresolved V gene, and the remainder is unexplained. Across this sample there are 72,000 or so clones, with about 80% seen only once. The ten largest clones represent roughly 1.2% of the sample. Including the terminal cysteine and phenylalanine, the CDR3 comprises 12 residues. Solely the CDR3 DNA is kept, with 36 bases framed from the first base. CDR1 ENHRY and CDR2 SYGVKD were looked up in the germline V gene. Compared with germline, V lacks 10 bases and J lacks 4 bases; bases without a gene match: 4. Note on this clone: No antigen is known for it. No per-base quality is available; no much larger clone lies one base away.

Findings and caveats that apply to the study as a whole: Low levels of normalized T-cell clonal expansion were also seen in some patients who did not respond. Partial responders in the 0.1-3.0 mg/kg groups had among the lowest normalized peripheral clonal expansion, especially among CD8+ T cells. After ivuxolimab, more expanded clones were found on average in CD8+ T cells than in CD4+ T cells. At doses of 0.1 to 3.0 mg/kg, clonal expansion of both CD4+ and CD8+ blood T cells was observed from baseline to week 6. Which antigens the clonally expanded peripheral T cells were specific for was not determined.

The trial excluded patients who had a history of autoimmune disease or who were on systemic immunosuppression. Peripheral blood for TCR sequencing was drawn from every dose cohort at baseline, at cycle 4 day 1 and at cycle 7 day 1. Samples came from an open-label, multicenter, first-in-human phase I dose-escalation trial of ivuxolimab. Adults with locally advanced or metastatic melanoma, renal cell carcinoma, hepatocellular carcinoma or head and neck squamous cell carcinoma were enrolled in the trial. Before TCR sequencing, CD4+ and CD8+ T cells were separately sorted from peripheral blood. This clonotype originated in an adult with an advanced solid tumor such as melanoma, head and neck, liver or kidney cancer. The rearrangement combines TRBV10-3 with TRBJ2-5, and TRBD1 aligns with 9 junction nucleotides. The material sequenced was CD4+ or CD8+ T cells sorted from blood, taken in a trial of the OX40 agonist ivuxolimab. The CDR3 protein is CATGTGSETQYF. The DNA sequence is as follows: TGTGCCACCGGGACAGGGTCAGAGACCCAGTACTTC.